This T cell receptor (beta chain) was captured by sequencing in a study of blood T cell repertoires in COVID-19. As for the study in general: COVID-19 samples collected from the United States, Italy and Spain covered acute and convalescent phases. PBMCs, B-cell-depleted T cells, or T cells provided the cDNA or gDNA that made up the material.

The study recruited people aged roughly 18 to 95 years across approximately 24 US areas. As processed by the authors: Estimates of nucleated cell counts were drawn from the amplification of reference gene primers. The assay was immunoSEQ multiplex PCR, and TCRdb's table has in-frame clones only and misses some. V and J calls and clone size are given by that table; D and trimming were obtained from the DNA. Of 200,000 to 250,000 clones detected, 88% appear once; the ten largest clones hold roughly 14%. The germline V gene encodes CDR1 MNHEY and CDR2 SVGAGI. The CDR3 sequence is 15 residues long. V lost 6 bases and J 3 bases, leaving 15 bases between the germline ends.

This TCR was sampled from a woman between 50 and 59 years old with acute COVID-19. The sample consisted of PBMCs or T cells enriched from blood (not recorded which). The gene calls are TRBV6-5 and TRBJ2-1, with a possible D match to TRBD2 (7 bases). CDR3 loop: CASRPGGRNYNEQFF. CDR3 in DNA: TGTGCCAGCAGACCCGGGGGGCGGAACTACAATGAGCAGTTCTTC.